This is a list of T cell receptor beta chains from one sample in a study of cytomegalovirus exposure and HLA in healthy donors. TCRdb's copy holds only in-frame clones and misses some; the assay was immunoSEQ multiplex PCR. The top ten hold more than 2% of the sample, which has about 170,000 clones, approximately 84% seen once. Sequencing was done on a sample of PBMCs. The receptor set was obtained from a man aged 18-30 years in good health and CMV-seropositive. The CDR3 runs from the conserved cysteine through the conserved F or W. D genes are given only for firm matches. Only part of the rows carry a size: once, few, many, or a class if the clone is expanded.

abundance: NA; d_gene: NA; v_gene: TRBV18; j_gene: TRBJ1-3; CDR3aa: CASSPGGRDGNTIYF; CDR3nt: TGTGCCAGCTCTCCCGGGGGGAGGGACGGAAACACCATATATTTT
abundance: NA; d_gene: TRBD1; v_gene: TRBV19; j_gene: TRBJ1-3; CDR3aa: CASRDSSSGNTIYF; CDR3nt: TGTGCCAGCCGGGACAGCAGCTCTGGAAACACCATATATTTT
abundance: few; d_gene: NA; v_gene: TRBV15; j_gene: TRBJ2-7; CDR3aa: CATSGQSYEQYF; CDR3nt: TGTGCCACCAGCGGGCAGTCCTACGAGCAGTACTTC
abundance: NA; d_gene: TRBD1; v_gene: TRBV7-9; j_gene: TRBJ2-2; CDR3aa: CASRRDRDTGELFF; CDR3nt: TGTGCCAGCAGACGGGACAGGGACACCGGGGAGCTGTTTTTT
abundance: NA; d_gene: TRBD2; v_gene: TRBV6-1; j_gene: TRBJ2-3; CDR3aa: CASSESSGGPVDTQYF; CDR3nt: TGTGCCAGCAGTGAATCCAGCGGGGGGCCAGTAGATACGCAGTATTTT
abundance: NA; d_gene: NA; v_gene: TRBV27; j_gene: TRBJ2-2; CDR3aa: CASSFGGGAENTGELFF; CDR3nt: TGTGCCAGCAGTTTTGGTGGGGGGGCGGAGAACACCGGGGAGCTGTTTTTT
abundance: NA; d_gene: NA; v_gene: TRBV7-9; j_gene: TRBJ1-2; CDR3aa: CASSSYGGGTDGYTF; CDR3nt: TGTGCCAGCAGCTCGTACGGGGGGGGGACCGATGGCTACACCTTC
abundance: NA; d_gene: NA; v_gene: TRBV6-5; j_gene: TRBJ2-3; CDR3aa: CASSYSGGGITDTQYF; CDR3nt: TGTGCCAGCAGTTACTCGGGGGGGGGCATCACAGATACGCAGTATTTT
abundance: NA; d_gene: NA; v_gene: TRBV20-1; j_gene: TRBJ2-7; CDR3aa: CSPYRDYEQYF; CDR3nt: TGCAGCCCGTACAGGGACTACGAGCAGTACTTC
abundance: NA; d_gene: TRBD1; v_gene: TRBV7-2; j_gene: TRBJ1-4; CDR3aa: CASSLSTGINEKLFF; CDR3nt: TGTGCCAGCAGCCTCTCGACAGGGATTAATGAAAAACTGTTTTTT
abundance: NA; d_gene: NA; v_gene: TRBV5-1; j_gene: TRBJ2-3; CDR3aa: CASSFGGSTDTQYF; CDR3nt: TGCGCCAGCAGCTTCGGCGGAAGCACAGATACGCAGTATTTT
abundance: few; d_gene: NA; v_gene: TRBV9; j_gene: TRBJ2-3; CDR3aa: CASSVRPGDTDTQYF; CDR3nt: TGTGCCAGCAGCGTACGGCCAGGGGACACAGATACGCAGTATTTT
abundance: NA; d_gene: NA; v_gene: TRBV11-2; j_gene: TRBJ2-7; CDR3aa: CASSLAGGLTSYEQYF; CDR3nt: TGTGCCAGCAGCTTAGCGGGGGGCCTGACCTCCTACGAGCAGTACTTC
abundance: few; d_gene: NA; v_gene: TRBV27; j_gene: TRBJ1-2; CDR3aa: CASSRPGDFYGYTF; CDR3nt: TGTGCCAGCAGCCGCCCCGGGGATTTCTATGGCTACACCTTC
abundance: NA; d_gene: NA; v_gene: TRBV27; j_gene: TRBJ2-7; CDR3aa: CASSRTGGAYEQYF; CDR3nt: TGTGCCAGCAGCCGTACAGGTGGGGCCTACGAGCAGTACTTC
abundance: NA; d_gene: NA; v_gene: TRBV5-1; j_gene: TRBJ2-2; CDR3aa: CASSLIEAGWSGELFF; CDR3nt: TGCGCCAGCAGCTTGATCGAGGCAGGGTGGTCCGGGGAGCTGTTTTTT
abundance: NA; d_gene: NA; v_gene: TRBV18; j_gene: TRBJ2-4; CDR3aa: CASSPSIGGLAKNIQYF; CDR3nt: TGTGCCAGCTCCCCCTCTATAGGTGGACTAGCCAAAAACATTCAGTACTTC
abundance: NA; d_gene: NA; v_gene: TRBV7-2; j_gene: TRBJ1-6; CDR3aa: CASRQGGESPLHF; CDR3nt: TGTGCCAGCAGACAAGGAGGGGAATCACCCCTCCACTTT
abundance: NA; d_gene: NA; v_gene: TRBV7-7; j_gene: TRBJ2-5; CDR3aa: CASSLTAYQETQYF; CDR3nt: TGTGCCAGCAGCTTAACCGCGTACCAAGAGACCCAGTACTTC
abundance: NA; d_gene: TRBD2; v_gene: TRBV7-3; j_gene: TRBJ2-2; CDR3aa: CASSSLATGGVNTGELFF; CDR3nt: TGTGCCAGCAGCTCATTAGCAACCGGGGGGGTTAACACCGGGGAGCTGTTTTTT
abundance: NA; d_gene: NA; v_gene: TRBV27; j_gene: TRBJ1-2; CDR3aa: CASSLSAGGDGYTF; CDR3nt: TGTGCCAGCAGTTTATCTGCGGGGGGTGATGGCTACACCTTC
abundance: NA; d_gene: TRBD1; v_gene: TRBV7-9; j_gene: TRBJ1-4; CDR3aa: CASSPDRGQNEKLFF; CDR3nt: TGTGCCAGCAGCCCTGACAGGGGCCAAAATGAAAAACTGTTTTTT
abundance: few; d_gene: TRBD1; v_gene: TRBV2; j_gene: TRBJ1-2; CDR3aa: CASSEQGTPNYGYTF; CDR3nt: TGTGCCAGCAGCGAACAGGGGACCCCAAACTATGGCTACACCTTC
abundance: NA; d_gene: TRBD1; v_gene: TRBV6-5; j_gene: TRBJ1-3; CDR3aa: CASSDSGGGGNTIYF; CDR3nt: TGTGCCAGCAGTGACTCAGGGGGTGGAGGAAACACCATATATTTT
abundance: NA; d_gene: NA; v_gene: TRBV5-1; j_gene: TRBJ2-7; CDR3aa: CASSFDNSYEQYF; CDR3nt: TGCGCCAGCAGCTTTGACAACTCCTACGAGCAGTACTTC
abundance: NA; d_gene: NA; v_gene: TRBV5-1; j_gene: TRBJ1-1; CDR3aa: CASRGGISYTEAFF; CDR3nt: TGCGCCAGCAGGGGAGGAATTAGTTACACTGAAGCTTTCTTT
abundance: NA; d_gene: TRBD1; v_gene: TRBV15; j_gene: TRBJ1-1; CDR3aa: CATSRDGDSWDTEAFF; CDR3nt: TGTGCCACCAGCAGAGATGGGGACAGCTGGGACACTGAAGCTTTCTTT
abundance: NA; d_gene: TRBD1; v_gene: TRBV7-6; j_gene: TRBJ2-7; CDR3aa: CASSPGTGPYEQYF; CDR3nt: TGTGCCAGCAGCCCCGGGACAGGCCCCTACGAGCAGTACTTC
abundance: NA; d_gene: NA; v_gene: TRBV6-5; j_gene: TRBJ1-5; CDR3aa: CASSPQGSYQPQHF; CDR3nt: TGTGCCAGCAGCCCGCAGGGGTCTTACCAGCCCCAGCATTTT
abundance: NA; d_gene: NA; v_gene: TRBV4-3; j_gene: TRBJ1-3; CDR3aa: CASSQDFRGTTGGNTIYF; CDR3nt: TGCGCCAGCAGCCAAGATTTTAGAGGGACAACAGGTGGAAACACCATATATTTT
abundance: NA; d_gene: NA; v_gene: TRBV5-6; j_gene: TRBJ1-1; CDR3aa: CASSLGLGGTEAFF; CDR3nt: TGTGCCAGCAGCTTGGGTCTGGGAGGCACTGAAGCTTTCTTT
abundance: NA; d_gene: TRBD1; v_gene: TRBV5-6; j_gene: TRBJ1-1; CDR3aa: CASSWGDSEAFF; CDR3nt: TGTGCCAGCAGCTGGGGGGACAGTGAAGCTTTCTTT
abundance: NA; d_gene: TRBD2; v_gene: TRBV7-9; j_gene: TRBJ2-3; CDR3aa: CASTLIEFGGSSTDTQYF; CDR3nt: TGTGCCAGCACCCTAATCGAATTCGGGGGGTCTAGCACAGATACGCAGTATTTT
abundance: NA; d_gene: TRBD2; v_gene: TRBV6-1; j_gene: TRBJ2-3; CDR3aa: CASSEGPAGGPDTQYF; CDR3nt: TGTGCCAGCAGTGAAGGTCCAGCGGGGGGGCCAGATACGCAGTATTTT
abundance: NA; d_gene: TRBD1; v_gene: TRBV4-3; j_gene: TRBJ1-2; CDR3aa: CASTSQLGQANYGYTF; CDR3nt: TGCGCCAGCACCAGCCAACTCGGACAGGCAAACTATGGCTACACCTTC
abundance: NA; d_gene: NA; v_gene: TRBV7-8; j_gene: TRBJ2-1; CDR3aa: CASSLSAYNEQFF; CDR3nt: TGTGCCAGCAGCTTATCTGCCTACAATGAGCAGTTCTTC
abundance: NA; d_gene: TRBD2; v_gene: TRBV19; j_gene: TRBJ2-7; CDR3aa: CASSIRLAGGSYEQYF; CDR3nt: TGTGCCAGTAGTATTCGACTAGCGGGGGGCTCCTACGAGCAGTACTTC
abundance: NA; d_gene: NA; v_gene: TRBV6-6; j_gene: TRBJ2-3; CDR3aa: CASSYSRGGVDTQYF; CDR3nt: TGTGCCAGCAGTTACTCGAGGGGGGGCGTAGATACGCAGTATTTT
abundance: NA; d_gene: NA; v_gene: TRBV6-1; j_gene: TRBJ2-1; CDR3aa: CASSEGGNGDQFF; CDR3nt: TGTGCCAGCAGTGAGGGAGGTAACGGGGACCAGTTCTTC
abundance: NA; d_gene: TRBD1; v_gene: TRBV6-5; j_gene: TRBJ2-7; CDR3aa: CASSYRRDRVYEQYF; CDR3nt: TGTGCCAGCAGTTACCGCCGGGACAGGGTCTACGAGCAGTACTTC
abundance: few; d_gene: NA; v_gene: TRBV6-6; j_gene: TRBJ1-1; CDR3aa: CASQNLANTEAFF; CDR3nt: TGTGCCAGTCAGAACCTGGCGAACACTGAAGCTTTCTTT
abundance: NA; d_gene: TRBD1; v_gene: TRBV6-1; j_gene: TRBJ2-2; CDR3aa: CATQGGELNTGELFF; CDR3nt: TGTGCCACCCAAGGGGGCGAGCTGAACACCGGGGAGCTGTTTTTT
abundance: once; d_gene: TRBD2; v_gene: TRBV19; j_gene: TRBJ2-3; CDR3aa: CASSIQTSGVVNTQYF; CDR3nt: TGTGCCAGTAGTATCCAGACTAGCGGGGTGGTGAATACGCAGTATTTT
abundance: NA; d_gene: NA; v_gene: TRBV5-4; j_gene: TRBJ2-3; CDR3aa: CASSLGGGGTDTQYF; CDR3nt: TGTGCCAGCTCTCTGGGAGGCGGGGGCACAGATACGCAGTATTTT
abundance: NA; d_gene: TRBD1; v_gene: TRBV6-1; j_gene: TRBJ2-7; CDR3aa: CASRGQNYEQYF; CDR3nt: TGTGCCAGCCGGGGACAGAACTACGAGCAGTACTTC
abundance: NA; d_gene: NA; v_gene: TRBV7-9; j_gene: TRBJ1-1; CDR3aa: CASSLDMNTEAFF; CDR3nt: TGTGCCAGCAGCTTAGATATGAACACTGAAGCTTTCTTT
abundance: NA; d_gene: TRBD1; v_gene: TRBV7-6; j_gene: TRBJ2-7; CDR3aa: CASSSRTGGEQYF; CDR3nt: TGTGCCAGCAGCTCCCGGACAGGGGGCGAGCAGTACTTC
abundance: NA; d_gene: NA; v_gene: TRBV7-9; j_gene: TRBJ1-1; CDR3aa: CASSYDRVNTEAFF; CDR3nt: TGTGCCAGCAGTTACGACAGAGTGAACACTGAAGCTTTCTTT
abundance: NA; d_gene: NA; v_gene: TRBV7-9; j_gene: TRBJ1-1; CDR3aa: CASSLPLTANTEAFF; CDR3nt: TGTGCCAGCAGCTTACCCCTGACAGCGAACACTGAAGCTTTCTTT
abundance: few; d_gene: TRBD1; v_gene: TRBV9; j_gene: TRBJ1-3; CDR3aa: CASSGRQGSNTIYF; CDR3nt: TGTGCCAGCAGCGGAAGACAGGGCTCGAACACCATATATTTT